These 25 T cell receptor beta chains originate from one sample sequenced in a study of regulatory T cells in long-lasting Graves disease. Construction of the TCR beta libraries employed iRepertoire HTBI primers in conjunction with Arm-PCR of CDR3 regions. Each CDR3 protein gets one entry after TCRdb re-called the multiplex PCR reads with MiXCR. The table lists about 530,000 distinct CDR3 sequences, 15% to 20% of them singletons, with roughly 25% in the top ten. Time point in this sample: newly diagnosed GD, antithyroid drugs for less than 3 months. Construction of the TCR library relied on RNA isolated from PBMCs. The same specimen was also included in a second study, on T cells in Graves' hyperthyroidism and ophthalmopathy.

Material: peripheral blood mononuclear cells (PBMCs), obtained at new diagnosis, from a patient treated with antithyroid drugs. The receptors originated from a woman aged 35-60 years with Graves disease.

This clonotype was seen repeatedly, ten times or more. The rearrangement uses TRBV11-1 and TRBJ1-2, with D possibly TRBD1 on 6 matching bases. The germline gives CDR1 SGHAT, CDR2 FQDESV (reference sequence). Trimming took 0 bases from V and 13 from J, leaving 9 bases between them. The CDR3 sequence is 11 residues long. This chain's CDR3 is CASSLADSPTF. Written as DNA, the CDR3 is TGTGCCAGCAGCTTAGCGGACAGCCCCACCTTC.

This clonotype was seen ten or more times. V and J are TRBV5-1 and TRBJ2-7; 10 bases match TRBD1. CDR1 is SGHRS, CDR2 YFSETQ, per germline. The CDR3 has 15 residues. With V trimmed by 0 bases and J by 2 bases, 2 bases remained unmatched. The CDR3 loop reads CASSLVGTGAYEQYF. In DNA form, the CDR3 reads TGCGCCAGCAGCTTGGTCGGGACAGGGGCCTACGAGCAGTACTTC.

CDR3 in DNA: TGTGCCAGCAAGGTGTCCCCCTACGAGCAGTACTTC. Amino acids: CASKVSPYEQYF. The chain combines TRBV28 with TRBJ2-7, with D unresolved. V was trimmed by 7 bases and J by 2 bases, leaving 9 bases between them. The CDR3 runs 12 residues. Looked up from germline, CDR1 is MDHEN and CDR2 is SYDVKM.

In its sample, this clonotype was seen a few times. CDR3 amino acids: CASSPTPSGANVLTF. The CDR3 DNA is TGTGCCAGCTCACCAACACCCTCTGGGGCCAACGTCCTGACTTTC. The chain joins TRBV18 to TRBJ2-6, with D uncertain. CDR1 KGHSH and CDR2 LQKENI come from the germline V gene. The V end lost 2 bases, the J end lost 0 bases, and 5 bases lay between the germline ends. The CDR3 is 15 residues long. Full variable domain (remainder filled in from reference TRBV18 and TRBJ2-6): NAGVMQNPRHLVRRRGQEARLRCSPMKGHSHVYWYRQLPEEGLKFMVYLQKENIIDESGMPKERFSAEFPKEGPSILRIQQVVRGDSAAYFCASSPTPSGANVLTFGAGSRLTVL.

This clonotype has a count of ten or more. The V and J genes are TRBV13 and TRBJ1-2; 7 nucleotides match TRBD1. CDR3 length equals 14 residues. Germline CDR1 PRHDT, CDR2 FYEKMQ (reference sequence). J was trimmed by 5 bases and V by 5 bases; bases with no gene match: 8. CDR3 coding DNA: TGTGCCAGCAGCGCCGGGACAGCCAATTATGGCTACACCTTC. Its translation: CASSAGTANYGYTF. The variable domain in full, completed from reference TRBV13 and TRBJ1-2, reads AAGVIQSPRHLIKEKRETATLKCYPIPRHDTVYWYQQGPGQDPQFLISFYEKMQSDKGSIPDRFSAQQFSDYHSELNMSSLELGDSALYFCASSAGTANYGYTFGSGTRLTVV.

Many counts were recorded for this clonotype. The chain recombines TRBV9 with TRBJ2-7, with no clear D. V lost 2 bases and J 0 bases, leaving 9 bases between the germline ends. Germline values: CDR1 SGDLS, CDR2 YYNGEE. The CDR3 totals 14 residues. This CDR3 is CASSVSDSSYEQYF. The CDR3 nucleotides are TGTGCCAGCAGCGTCAGTGACTCCTCCTACGAGCAGTACTTC.

The table lists this clonotype with many counts. The rearrangement links TRBV12-3 or TRBV12-4 to TRBJ1-5; no definite D call. This CDR3 has 16 residues. With 3 bases removed from V and 2 bases from J, the gap between germline ends came to 14 bases. CDR3 residues: CASSFRSGSGNQPQHF. The CDR3 coding sequence is TGTGCCAGCAGTTTCCGGTCGGGGTCTGGCAATCAGCCCCAGCATTTT.

This clonotype was picked up many times. The chain recombines TRBV12-5 with TRBJ1-1; D is undetermined. The CDR3 covers 14 residues. The V end was cut by 4 bases, the J end by 6 bases, with 15 bases between. Germline V gene lookup returns CDR1 LGHNT and CDR2 FRNRAP. The CDR3 loop is CASGSDSGRAEAFF. The CDR3 region has the DNA TGTGCTAGTGGTTCCGACTCGGGCCGGGCTGAAGCTTTCTTT.

This clonotype was detected a few times. The V call is TRBV28, the J call TRBJ2-7; no clear D. The CDR3 runs to 16 residues. Germline V CDR1 and CDR2: MDHEN, SYDVKM. Trimming removed 6 bases from V and 0 bases from J, with 18 bases in between. The CDR3 DNA is TGTGCCAGCAGCCCCGTCCAGCGCCTGAGCTCCTACGAGCAGTACTTC. As protein: CASSPVQRLSSYEQYF.

This clonotype was seen at least ten times. CDR3 nucleotides: TGCGCCAGCAGCTTGTCGGCTAGCGGGGGGGACAATGAGCAGTTCTTC. Translated, it gives CASSLSASGGDNEQFF. The genes are TRBV5-1 and TRBJ2-1; 12 nucleotides align to TRBD2. Looked up from germline, CDR1 is SGHRS and CDR2 is YFSETQ. J lost 5 bases, V lost 1 base, and 4 bases had no gene match. The CDR3 contains 16 residues.

The rearrangement uses TRBV14 and TRBJ1-3, with no clear D. V gave up 4 bases and J gave up 2 bases, with 9 bases separating them. This CDR3 is 14 amino acids long. Germline values: CDR1 SGHDN, CDR2 FVKESK. In nucleotides, the CDR3 is TGTGCCAGCAGCCGACGGGCCCCTGGAAACACCATATATTTT. The encoded protein is CASSRRAPGNTIYF.

This clonotype was counted many times. The genes are TRBV5-1 and TRBJ2-3; TRBD1 might be the D (5 bases). V lost 4 bases and J lost 8, with 14 bases in between. This CDR3 is built from 13 residues. The germline V gene encodes CDR1 SGHRS and CDR2 YFSETQ. CDR3 DNA: TGCGCCAGCAGCCGACCTGACAGTCCTACGCAGTATTTT. Translated: CASSRPDSPTQYF.

Of note for this clonotype: Compared with germline, one end of the junction differs, possibly owing to a read error. The chain is built from TRBV7-9 and TRBJ1-1; 7 positions match TRBD1. This CDR3 comprises 15 residues. CDR1 is SEHNR, CDR2 FQNEAQ, per germline (reference sequence). This chain's CDR3 is CASSSTGVVNPEAFF. The CDR3 DNA is TGTGCCAGCAGCTCCACAGGGGTTGTGAACCCTGAAGCTTTCTTT.

The chain links TRBV27 to TRBJ2-1, with D perhaps TRBD2 (6 bases). The V gene's germline CDR1 is MNHEY and CDR2 SMNVEV (reference sequence). V was clipped by 8 bases and J by 0 bases, with 8 bases between them. This CDR3 spans 13 amino acids. The CDR3 nucleotides read TGTGCCAGCGGGGGGAGCTCCTACAATGAGCAGTTCTTC. Translation gives CASGGSSYNEQFF.

This clonotype was found many times. The CDR3 DNA reads as TGCAGCGTCTCCACTAGCGGGGGAGAGACCCAGTACTTC. Translated, it gives CSVSTSGGETQYF. This rearrangement joins TRBV29-1 to TRBJ2-5, with 11 nucleotides matching TRBD2. CDR3 length: 13 amino acids. CDR1 is SQVTM, CDR2 ANQGSEA, per germline. Germline trimming cut 6 bases from V and 4 bases from J; bases unmatched to any gene: 4.

This clonotype occurred many times. The genes are TRBV11-3 and TRBJ1-1; D unresolved. This CDR3 contains 13 residues. CDR1 is SGHNT, CDR2 YENEEA, per germline. With 5 bases removed from V and 1 base from J, the gap between germline ends came to 8 bases. In nucleotides, the CDR3 is TGTGCCAGCAGCCCGCAGCCGAACACTGAAGCTTTCTTT. Translation gives CASSPQPNTEAFF.

This clonotype was detected many times. The V call is TRBV5-1, the J call TRBJ2-1; D might be TRBD1 (5 bases). The CDR3 has 15 residues. V lost 2 bases, J lost 2 bases, and 11 bases lay in between. Germline assignment: CDR1 SGHRS and CDR2 YFSETQ. The CDR3 sequence: CASSFEQAPYNEQFF. For the CDR3, the DNA is TGCGCCAGCAGCTTCGAACAGGCCCCCTACAATGAGCAGTTCTTC.

This clonotype was counted many times. The rearrangement joins TRBV7-8 to TRBJ2-1, with TRBD2 matching over 8 bases. The CDR3 totals 16 residues. The germline V gene has CDR1 SGHVS and CDR2 FQNEAQ. V dropped 1 base and J dropped 3; count of bases not matched to a gene: 5. The chain's CDR3 is CASSLERGGLYNEQFF. The CDR3 DNA is TGTGCCAGCAGCTTAGAACGGGGGGGCCTCTACAATGAGCAGTTCTTC.

There are many counts of this clonotype. The genes are TRBV2 and TRBJ2-5; perhaps TRBD2 as D (6 bases). The CDR3 covers 14 residues. In germline, CDR1 is SNHLY, CDR2 FYNNEI. Trimming left V 2 bases short and J 4 bases short, with 11 bases between. The CDR3 nucleotides read TGTGCCAGCAGTGAACGGCGGGGTGGAGAGACCCAGTACTTC. The encoded protein is CASSERRGGETQYF.

The chain couples TRBV15 to TRBJ2-7; possibly TRBD1 for D (7 bases). CDR3 length: 15 residues. The V end lost 0 bases, the J end lost 8 bases, and 17 bases lay between the germline ends. Germline assignment: CDR1 LNHNV and CDR2 YYDKDF (reference sequence). The CDR3 bases are TGTGCCACCAGCAGAGAGGGGGGACAGAGTACGAAGCAGTACTTC. Translation gives CATSREGGQSTKQYF.

In its sample, this clonotype was seen a few times. J is TRBJ2-1 and V is TRBV12-3 or TRBV12-4; a weak D match, TRBD1 (6 bases). The CDR3 length is 15 residues. The ends were cut back, 6 bases at V and 2 bases at J, with 14 bases in the middle. The CDR3 sequence: CASSRTEGAYNEQFF. The CDR3 coding sequence is TGTGCCAGCAGCAGGACAGAGGGCGCCTACAATGAGCAGTTCTTC.

This clonotype was seen many times. The J gene is TRBJ2-7, the V gene TRBV20-1; either TRBD1 or TRBD2 may supply D (5 bases each). The CDR3 is made up of 14 amino acids. Trimming removed 6 bases from V and 0 bases from J, with 15 bases in between. Germline V gene sequence: CDR1 DFQATT, CDR2 SNEGSKA (reference sequence). CDR3 sequence: CSANRRGHSYEQYF. DNA of the CDR3: TGCAGTGCCAACCGTCGGGGCCACTCCTACGAGCAGTACTTC.

V usage is TRBV14 and J usage is TRBJ1-2; D possibly corresponds to TRBD1 (5 bases). Germline CDR1 SGHDN, CDR2 FVKESK. V was clipped by 4 bases and J by 4 bases, with 16 bases between them. CDR3 length equals 15 residues. The CDR3 nucleotides are TGTGCCAGCAGCCTCGCCTCGGGCGGGACCTATGGCTACACCTTC. This encodes CASSLASGGTYGYTF.

At least ten counts were recorded for this clonotype. The V and J genes are TRBV11-2 and TRBJ2-5, with D perhaps matching TRBD2 (6 bases). The germline V and J ends were trimmed by 5 bases and 0 bases, with 10 bases remaining between them. The germline V gene encodes CDR1 SGHAT and CDR2 FQNNGV. The CDR3 extends over 14 amino acids. The CDR3, as DNA: TGTGCCAGCAGCCTTCGGGGGAACCAAGAGACCCAGTACTTC. Protein sequence: CASSLRGNQETQYF.

The chain is built from TRBV28 and TRBJ1-1; 11 nucleotides match TRBD1. This CDR3 comprises 16 residues. V gave up 2 bases and J gave up 3 bases; unmatched junction bases: 5. CDR1 is MDHEN and CDR2 is SYDVKM in the germline V gene. In nucleotides, the CDR3 is TGTGCCAGCAGTTTAATGGGGACAGGGGGTTACACTGAAGCTTTCTTT. Translation gives CASSLMGTGGYTEAFF.